These 30 T cell receptor beta chains share one sample of origin, sequenced in a study of neurological immune-mediated disorders. A single record per CDR3 protein comes from TCRdb applying MiXCR to the 5' RACE reads. The sample lists tens of thousands of distinct CDR3 sequences; about 5.8% were seen once. The sample comprised CD4+ T cells from blood. The receptors stem from a woman under 30 with multiple sclerosis.

This clonotype was detected ten times or more. The chain is built from TRBV14 and TRBJ2-2; D unresolved. Per the germline V gene, CDR1 is SGHDN and CDR2 is FVKESK. Trimming pared 0 bases from V and 1 base from J, leaving 12 bases between. The CDR3 is made up of 17 amino acids. The CDR3 nucleotides are TGTGCCAGCAGCCAAGAGGGTCCCCTCCAGAACACCGGGGAGCTGTTTTTT. It yields the protein CASSQEGPLQNTGELFF.

This clonotype has at least ten counts. The chain carries TRBV20-1 and TRBJ2-3, with a tentative D call TRBD2 (6 bases). This CDR3 comprises 18 residues. Germline V gene lookup returns CDR1 DFQATT and CDR2 SNEGSKA (reference sequence). V was trimmed by 3 bases and J by 2 bases, leaving 24 bases between them. The CDR3 loop reads CSASPPQGQRATTDTQYF. For the CDR3, the DNA is TGCAGTGCTAGTCCCCCACAAGGGCAGCGGGCGACCACAGATACGCAGTATTTT.

In its sample, this clonotype was seen many times. The chain has TRBV7-9 and TRBJ2-5, with TRBD2 matching 8 bases. The CDR3 length is 15 residues. Germline V gene lookup returns CDR1 SEHNR and CDR2 FQNEAQ (reference sequence). Trimming took 4 bases from V and 3 from J; bases not matched to a gene: 7. The CDR3 reads CASSSTGTSEETQYF. For the CDR3, the DNA is TGTGCCAGCAGCTCAACCGGGACTAGTGAAGAGACCCAGTACTTC. The full variable domain, its missing parts supplied by reference TRBV7-9 and TRBJ2-5, is DTGVSQNPRHKITKRGQNVTFRCDPISEHNRLYWYRQTLGQGPEFLTYFQNEAQLEKSRLLSDRFSAERPKGSFSTLEIQRTEQGDSAMYLCASSSTGTSEETQYFGPGTRLLVL.

The chain carries TRBV9 and TRBJ1-2, with D unresolved. The length of the CDR3 is 19 residues. Per the germline V gene, CDR1 is SGDLS and CDR2 is YYNGEE. Trimming left V 4 bases short and J 4 bases short, with 29 bases between. Here the CDR3 DNA reads TGTGCCAGCAGCTCATCAAATAAGCCCCCGTCGTCGTACAGCTATGGCTACACCTTC. It is translated as CASSSSNKPPSSYSYGYTF.

This clonotype was detected ten times or more. The chain is built from TRBV6-2 or TRBV6-3 and TRBJ1-2; TRBD1 matches at 7 bases. J gave up 3 bases and V 4 bases, and 8 bases lay outside the gene matches. CDR1 is MNHEY and CDR2 is SVGEGT in the germline V gene. This CDR3 has 15 amino acids. The CDR3 bases are TGTGCCAGCAGTTTACCCTGGGGGACAGACTATGGCTACACCTTC. Its protein is CASSLPWGTDYGYTF.

This clonotype was observed at least ten times. The chain recombines TRBV6-5 with TRBJ1-6, with 7 nucleotides matching TRBD1. The J segment lost 7 bases and the V segment lost 5 bases, leaving 5 bases of the junction unmatched. In germline, CDR1 is MNHEY, CDR2 SVGAGI. This CDR3 region has 14 residues. The CDR3 spells CASSGQVANSPLHF. CDR3 DNA: TGTGCCAGCAGTGGACAGGTAGCAAATTCACCCCTCCACTTT.

The sample holds many counts of this clonotype. The chain links TRBV28 to TRBJ1-2; 7 bases are shared with TRBD1. The junction had 7 bases not matched to a gene; V was cut back by 2 bases and J by 7 bases. The CDR3 spans 14 residues. Germline CDR1 reads MDHEN; CDR2 reads SYDVKM. CDR3 in DNA: TGTGCCAGCAGTTTACTTAACAGGGGCCGTGGCTACACCTTC. Its protein is CASSLLNRGRGYTF.

This clonotype was counted at least ten times. The chain links TRBV7-9 to TRBJ1-1; TRBD1 might be the D (6 bases). The germline CDR1 and CDR2 sequences are SEHNR and FQNEAQ (reference sequence). Deletions cut 3 bases from V and 3 bases from J, with 11 bases between. The CDR3 length is 14 residues. CDR3 bases: TGTGCCAGCAGCTTGCAGGGGCTGGACACTGAAGCTTTCTTT. This encodes CASSLQGLDTEAFF.

The sample holds many counts of this clonotype. As DNA, the CDR3 is TGTGCCATCAGGGACCTCCAAATCGGGGAGCTGTTTTTT. This encodes CAIRDLQIGELFF. V gene TRBV10-3 combines with J gene TRBJ2-2, with no clear D. V dropped 6 bases and J dropped 7 bases, with 12 bases sitting between them. The CDR3 spans 13 residues. Germline V gives CDR1 ENHRY, CDR2 SYGVKD.

V gene TRBV10-1 combines with J gene TRBJ2-5, with D tentatively TRBD1 or TRBD2 (5 bases each). There are 17 residues in the CDR3. Trimming removed 3 bases from V and 4 bases from J, with 21 bases in between. CDR1 and CDR2 from the germline V gene are WNHNN and SYGVQD (reference sequence). The CDR3 DNA reads TGCGCCAGCAGTGAACTAGAGGGGCTTCTGTACTCAGAGACCCAGTACTTC. Its translation: CASSELEGLLYSETQYF.

This clonotype has a count of ten or more. The J gene is TRBJ2-5, the V gene TRBV5-1; a weak D match, TRBD1 (5 bases). This CDR3 region has 14 residues. Germline V gene lookup returns CDR1 SGHRS and CDR2 YFSETQ. Between the trimmed V and J ends, which lost 0 bases and 5 bases, there was a span of 11 bases. Here the CDR3 DNA reads TGCGCCAGCAGCTTGGCCAGGGAAAGGGAGACCCAGTACTTC. Protein: CASSLARERETQYF.

Many counts were recorded for this clonotype. This sequence joins TRBV7-9 and TRBJ1-5; a possible D gene is TRBD1 (5 bases). Germline-derived CDR1 and CDR2 are SEHNR and FQNEAQ (reference sequence). The V end lost 5 bases, the J end lost 6 bases, and 17 bases lay between the germline ends. The CDR3 totals 15 residues. Here the CDR3 DNA reads TGTGCCAGCAGCCTAGACGGGGGGGGTACTCAGCCCCAGCATTTT. Amino acid sequence: CASSLDGGGTQPQHF.

This clonotype was seen repeatedly, ten times or more. The chain is built from TRBV5-5 and TRBJ2-3; no clear D gene. CDR1 and CDR2 (germline): SGHKS, YYEKEE (reference sequence). Trimming took 1 base from V and 11 from J, leaving 8 bases between them. This CDR3 has 11 residues. The CDR3 loop reads CASSLNFQQYF. The CDR3 nucleotides are TGTGCCAGCAGCTTGAATTTCCAGCAGTATTTT.

The V gene is TRBV15, the J gene TRBJ1-3; D gene ambiguous. The V gene lost 1 base and the J gene lost 2 bases, with 9 bases spanning the gap. This CDR3 has 15 amino acids. Germline V gene lookup returns CDR1 LNHNV and CDR2 YYDKDF (reference sequence). CDR3 amino acids: CATSRVRGTGNTIYF. DNA for the CDR3: TGTGCCACCAGCAGAGTCCGGGGAACTGGAAACACCATATATTTT.

At least ten counts were recorded for this clonotype. The gene calls are TRBV3-1 and TRBJ1-1; D is unclear. Trimming removed 4 bases from V and 1 base from J, with 4 bases in between. This CDR3 has 12 residues. In germline, CDR1 is LGHDT, CDR2 YNNKEL (reference sequence). DNA of the CDR3: TGTGCCAGCAGCCCCCCGAACACTGAAGCTTTCTTT. The encoded protein is CASSPPNTEAFF.

In this sample, this clonotype turned up many times. V usage is TRBV7-9 and J usage is TRBJ1-2; 10 nucleotides line up with TRBD1. With V trimmed by 6 bases and J by 6 bases, 13 bases remained unmatched. The germline CDR1 and CDR2 sequences are SEHNR and FQNEAQ (reference sequence). The CDR3 is 16 amino acids. CDR3 sequence reads: CASSSSDRGQSDGYTF. The CDR3 DNA is TGTGCCAGCAGTTCATCCGACAGGGGGCAGAGTGATGGCTACACCTTC.

This clonotype has a count of ten or more. The chain links TRBV4-3 to TRBJ1-3; TRBD1 might be the D (6 bases). V dropped 2 bases and J dropped 0 bases, with 8 bases sitting between them. This CDR3 is built from 15 residues. Looked up from germline, CDR1 is LGHNA and CDR2 is YSLEER. CDR3 sequence reads: CASSQNRDSGNTIYF. The CDR3 DNA reads TGCGCCAGCAGCCAAAACAGGGACTCTGGAAACACCATATATTTT.

The table lists this clonotype with many counts. This chain connects TRBV20-1 to TRBJ1-1; D might be TRBD1 (6 bases). V was pared by 5 bases and J by 0 bases, with 19 bases between. The germline CDR1 and CDR2 sequences are DFQATT and SNEGSKA (reference sequence). This CDR3 is built from 16 residues. As DNA, the CDR3 is TGCAGTGCTCGAAGCGGGGGGGGGGCGATGAACACTGAAGCTTTCTTT. Its protein product is CSARSGGGAMNTEAFF.

This clonotype was seen ten or more times. The chain recombines TRBV28 with TRBJ1-2; D not certain. CDR1 and CDR2 (germline): MDHEN, SYDVKM. This CDR3 has 14 residues. V was pared by 1 base and J by 3 bases, with 9 bases between. CDR3 in DNA: TGTGCCAGCAGTTTATCGGGCAGCTACTATGGCTACACCTTC. Translated: CASSLSGSYYGYTF.

This clonotype was seen many times. The chain joins TRBV28 to TRBJ2-3, with 7 bases lining up with TRBD2. Trimming took 5 bases from V and 7 from J; bases not matched to a gene: 15. CDR3 length: 16 amino acids. Germline CDR1 reads MDHEN; CDR2 reads SYDVKM. Here the CDR3 DNA reads TGTGCCAGCAGTCTAGGGTCAGCGGGACGGCCCAATACGCAGTATTTT. It specifies CASSLGSAGRPNTQYF.

This clonotype was seen repeatedly, ten times or more. V and J are TRBV20-1 and TRBJ2-5; 7 bases are shared with TRBD2. The junction had 11 bases not matched to a gene; V was cut back by 3 bases and J by 4 bases. The CDR3 length is 15 residues. Germline V CDR1 and CDR2: DFQATT, SNEGSKA (reference sequence). CDR3 bases: TGCAGTGCTAGTATCGGGGGAGGGGTGGGAGAGACCCAGTACTTC. Translated: CSASIGGGVGETQYF.

At least ten counts were recorded for this clonotype. V gene TRBV12-3 or TRBV12-4 combines with J gene TRBJ1-1; 7 nucleotides line up with TRBD1. The junction had 11 bases not matched to a gene; V was cut back by 6 bases and J by 7 bases. The CDR3 has 14 residues. CDR3 sequence reads: CASRGPGQPIEAFF. CDR3 coding DNA: TGTGCCAGCAGGGGACCGGGACAGCCGATTGAAGCTTTCTTT.

Many counts were recorded for this clonotype. This could be a read error, since a much larger clone is one nucleotide away. CDR3: CASNPHGGPGNTIYF. CDR3 in DNA: TGTGCCAGCAACCCCCACGGGGGGCCTGGAAACACCATATATTTT. The chain couples TRBV9 to TRBJ1-3; maybe TRBD1 (6 bases). The CDR3 loop spans 15 amino acids. The V end lost 6 bases, the J end lost 2 bases, and 15 bases lay between the germline ends. CDR1 is SGDLS, CDR2 YYNGEE, per germline.

Ten or more counts support this clonotype. The gene calls are TRBV7-2 and TRBJ2-5, with a tentative D call TRBD2 (5 bases). V gave up 1 base and J gave up 1 base, with 7 bases separating them. CDR1 is SGHTA and CDR2 is FQGNSA in the germline V gene. The CDR3 is made up of 14 amino acids. CDR3 amino acids: CASSLGRAQETQYF. The DNA of the CDR3 is TGTGCCAGCAGCTTAGGGCGGGCCCAAGAGACCCAGTACTTC.

This clonotype appeared many times. The V call is TRBV7-2, the J call TRBJ2-2; a weak D match, TRBD1 (5 bases). Germline values: CDR1 SGHTA, CDR2 FQGNSA. The CDR3 is made up of 18 amino acids. Deletions cut 1 base from V and 5 bases from J, with 20 bases between. Written as DNA, the CDR3 is TGTGCCAGCAGCTTAGTTAAAGTTTTCAGGGAAAATACCGGGGAGCTGTTTTTT. This sequence encodes CASSLVKVFRENTGELFF. The whole variable domain, remainder taken from reference TRBV7-2 and TRBJ2-2, is GAGVSQSPSNKVTEKGKDVELRCDPISGHTALYWYRQSLGQGLEFLIYFQGNSAPDKSGLPSDRFSAERTGGSVSTLTIQRTQQEDSAVYLCASSLVKVFRENTGELFFGEGSRLTVL.

The table lists this clonotype with a few counts. The J gene is TRBJ2-3, the V gene TRBV7-2; 9 bases fit TRBD2. J gave up 2 bases and V 0 bases, and 6 bases lay outside the gene matches. Germline CDR1 is SGHTA and CDR2 is FQGNSA. The CDR3 contains 17 residues. The CDR3 protein is CASSLALLAGNTDTQYF. CDR3 in DNA: TGTGCCAGCAGCTTAGCGCTTCTAGCGGGGAACACAGATACGCAGTATTTT. Drawing the rest from reference TRBV7-2 and TRBJ2-3, the complete variable domain is GAGVSQSPSNKVTEKGKDVELRCDPISGHTALYWYRQSLGQGLEFLIYFQGNSAPDKSGLPSDRFSAERTGGSVSTLTIQRTQQEDSAVYLCASSLALLAGNTDTQYFGPGTRLTVL.

This clonotype was observed at least ten times. The chain employs TRBV29-1 and TRBJ1-2, with unresolved D. Germline loops: CDR1 SQVTM, CDR2 ANQGSEA. CDR3 length: 14 residues. V was trimmed by 0 bases and J by 5 bases, leaving 13 bases between them. CDR3 coding DNA: TGCAGCGTTGAAGAGTATATGGGCCGATATGGCTACACCTTC. Residues: CSVEEYMGRYGYTF.

The sample holds many counts of this clonotype. This sequence joins TRBV9 and TRBJ2-2; 7 bases match TRBD2. This CDR3 comprises 17 residues. V trimming: 0 bases; J trimming: 2 bases; junction bases outside the gene matches: 7. In germline, CDR1 is SGDLS, CDR2 YYNGEE. For the CDR3, the DNA is TGTGCCAGCAGCGTAGAGATCAAGCGGGGCAACACCGGGGAGCTGTTTTTT. Translation: CASSVEIKRGNTGELFF.

In this sample, this clonotype turned up many times. This chain joins TRBV5-5 and TRBJ2-5; no definite D call. The V gene's germline CDR1 is SGHKS and CDR2 YYEKEE (reference sequence). V was cut by 5 bases and J by 2 bases, with 7 bases left in between. The CDR3 extends over 12 amino acids. DNA of the CDR3: TGTGCCAGCAGTTGGGCTCAAGAGACCCAGTACTTC. Residues: CASSWAQETQYF.

This clonotype was found many times. This sequence joins TRBV11-3 and TRBJ2-1; D might be TRBD2 (6 bases). The germline CDR1 and CDR2 sequences are SGHNT and YENEEA. The V end was cut by 5 bases, the J end by 10 bases, with 12 bases between. CDR3 length equals 12 residues. The CDR3 nucleotides are TGTGCCAGCAGCCGGGACGGGGGAGAGCAGTTCTTC. Protein product: CASSRDGGEQFF.